This record looks at one T cell receptor beta chain sequence and its context. Its antigen is unknown. V was cut by 3 bases and J by 6 bases, with 14 bases left in between. Germline loops: CDR1 SNHLY, CDR2 FYNNEI. CDR3 size: 14 residues. This sample was included in a study of cytomegalovirus exposure and HLA in healthy donors. The study's findings and limits: Using the classifier, cytomegalovirus status was reportedly diagnosed with high specificity and sensitivity.

An approximately 120-subject validation cohort, separate from the 666-subject first cohort, supplied the donors. Here immunoSEQ multiplex PCR was the method, and the copy in TCRdb shows in-frame clones only, minus some. Of about 180,000 clones listed, around 85% were seen once; the top ten hold more than 15%. The rearrangement links TRBV2 to TRBJ1-2; the D gene is possibly TRBD1 (6 bases). The clonotype comes from a man aged 18-30 years in good health and CMV-seropositive. Material: PBMCs. In DNA, the CDR3 is TGTGCCAGCAGTGACCGACCCCAGGGGCATGGCTACACCTTC. This sequence encodes CASSDRPQGHGYTF.